Listed below are T cell receptor beta chains from one sample, sequenced in a study of T cell responses to AZD1222 COVID-19 vaccine. The protocol was immunoSEQ multiplex PCR, while the TCRdb copy is restricted to in-frame clones and leaves out a portion. The table records about 150,000 clones, about nine tenths of them present only once. The specimen was peripheral blood, collected on day 0 of AZD1222 vaccination. The source of these receptors is an adult in good health. CDR3s include the opening cysteine and the closing phenylalanine or tryptophan. The D gene is left open where the match is weak. Not all rows give a size; the values are once, few, many and, for expanded clones, a class.

abundance: .
j_gene: TRBJ2-2
v_gene: TRBV4-3
d_gene: .
len: 16
CDR3nt: TGCGCCAGCAGCCAAGATCGACTCAGCCATCCCGGGGAGCTGTTTTTT
CDR3aa: CASSQDRLSHPGELFF

abundance: .
j_gene: TRBJ2-5
v_gene: TRBV7-8
d_gene: .
len: 16
CDR3nt: TGTGCCAGCCTGGTTGGTGGCGGGGTGGGCGAGGAGACCCAGTACTTC
CDR3aa: CASLVGGGVGEETQYF

abundance: .
j_gene: TRBJ2-5
v_gene: TRBV5-1
d_gene: TRBD2
len: 17
CDR3nt: TGCGCCAGCAGCCCCGGACTAGCGGGGGCGCATCAAGAGACCCAGTACTTC
CDR3aa: CASSPGLAGAHQETQYF

abundance: once
j_gene: TRBJ1-6
v_gene: TRBV3-1/TRBV3-2
d_gene: TRBD1
len: 15
CDR3nt: TGTGCCAGCAGCCAGGCACAGGGGGGGAATTCACCCCTCCACTTT
CDR3aa: CASSQAQGGNSPLHF

abundance: .
j_gene: TRBJ2-5
v_gene: TRBV24-1
d_gene: .
len: 13
CDR3nt: TGTGCCACCAGTGGGGCAGGGGGGGAGACCCAGTACTTC
CDR3aa: CATSGAGGETQYF

abundance: .
j_gene: TRBJ1-3
v_gene: TRBV10-3
d_gene: TRBD1
len: 16
CDR3nt: TGTGCCATCAGTAACTCGGGACAGGGTTTTGGAAACACCATATATTTT
CDR3aa: CAISNSGQGFGNTIYF

abundance: once
j_gene: TRBJ2-7
v_gene: TRBV19
d_gene: .
len: 14
CDR3nt: TGTGCCAGTAGTACCGGGACCCCGCCCGACGAGCAGTACTTC
CDR3aa: CASSTGTPPDEQYF

abundance: .
j_gene: TRBJ1-1
v_gene: TRBV7-2
d_gene: TRBD1
len: 13
CDR3nt: TGTGCCAGCAGCTCAACAGGGGTCACTGAAGCTTTCTTT
CDR3aa: CASSSTGVTEAFF

abundance: few
j_gene: TRBJ1-5
v_gene: TRBV2
d_gene: .
len: 12
CDR3nt: TGTGCCAGCATGGCGGACGGTCAGCCCCAGCATTTT
CDR3aa: CASMADGQPQHF

abundance: .
j_gene: TRBJ1-5
v_gene: TRBV24-1
d_gene: .
len: 12
CDR3nt: TGTGCCACCAGTGAGGGACGTCAGCCCCAGCATTTT
CDR3aa: CATSEGRQPQHF

abundance: .
j_gene: TRBJ2-3
v_gene: TRBV6-4
d_gene: TRBD2
len: 14
CDR3nt: TGTGCCAGCAGTGCCGGCGGGAGAGGCGATACGCAGTATTTT
CDR3aa: CASSAGGRGDTQYF

abundance: .
j_gene: TRBJ1-1
v_gene: TRBV2
d_gene: .
len: 16
CDR3nt: TGTGCCACTGCCGACCCCCTGAGGGGGGGATACACTGAAGCTTTCTTT
CDR3aa: CATADPLRGGYTEAFF

abundance: .
j_gene: TRBJ2-2
v_gene: TRBV15
d_gene: .
len: 15
CDR3nt: TGTGCCACCAGCGACAGGATACAGAACACCGGGGAGCTGTTTTTT
CDR3aa: CATSDRIQNTGELFF

abundance: once
j_gene: TRBJ1-3
v_gene: TRBV7-9
d_gene: .
len: 16
CDR3nt: TGTGCCAGCAGCTTAGGTCGAGGGGCTACTGGAAACACCATATATTTT
CDR3aa: CASSLGRGATGNTIYF

abundance: .
j_gene: TRBJ1-4
v_gene: TRBV7-9
d_gene: .
len: 14
CDR3nt: TGTGCCAGCAGCTTAGGCCAGGGGATTGAAAAACTGTTTTTT
CDR3aa: CASSLGQGIEKLFF

abundance: .
j_gene: TRBJ2-7
v_gene: TRBV5-1
d_gene: TRBD2
len: 16
CDR3nt: TGCGCCAGCAGCCCACTAGCGGGAGGTAGCTCCTACGAGCAGTACTTC
CDR3aa: CASSPLAGGSSYEQYF

abundance: .
j_gene: TRBJ1-5
v_gene: TRBV4-3
d_gene: .
len: 15
CDR3nt: TGCGCCAGCAGCCAAGGCAGACATAGCAATCAGCCCCAGCATTTT
CDR3aa: CASSQGRHSNQPQHF

abundance: .
j_gene: TRBJ1-1
v_gene: TRBV6-6
d_gene: .
len: 11
CDR3nt: TGTGCCAGCACTAGACACCCTGAAGCTTTCTTT
CDR3aa: CASTRHPEAFF

abundance: once
j_gene: TRBJ1-6
v_gene: TRBV7-3
d_gene: .
len: 12
CDR3nt: TGTGCCAGCAGTTCTGGAAATTCACCCCTCCACTTT
CDR3aa: CASSSGNSPLHF

abundance: .
j_gene: TRBJ1-2
v_gene: TRBV3-1/TRBV3-2
d_gene: .
len: 14
CDR3nt: TGTGCCAGCAGCCAAGCGGCAGGCATCCATGGCTACACCTTC
CDR3aa: CASSQAAGIHGYTF

abundance: .
j_gene: TRBJ1-1
v_gene: TRBV27
d_gene: .
len: 13
CDR3nt: TGTGCCAGCAGTTTATTGGGAGACACTGAAGCTTTCTTT
CDR3aa: CASSLLGDTEAFF

abundance: .
j_gene: TRBJ2-7
v_gene: TRBV11-2
d_gene: .
len: 14
CDR3nt: TGTGCCAGCAGCTTGGGTAGCGGCACCTACGAGCAGTACTTC
CDR3aa: CASSLGSGTYEQYF

abundance: once
j_gene: TRBJ2-2
v_gene: TRBV7-8
d_gene: TRBD2
len: 16
CDR3nt: TGTGCCAGCAGGTCTGGTAGCGGGGGTATCACCGGGGAGCTGTTTTTT
CDR3aa: CASRSGSGGITGELFF

abundance: once
j_gene: TRBJ1-2
v_gene: TRBV10-3
d_gene: .
len: 14
CDR3nt: TGTGCCATCAGTGAGTCAGGGGCCCCCTATGGCTACACCTTC
CDR3aa: CAISESGAPYGYTF

abundance: .
j_gene: TRBJ2-7
v_gene: TRBV6-5
d_gene: .
len: 15
CDR3nt: TGTGCCAGCAGGACCAAGACATTCAGCTCCTACGAGCAGTACTTC
CDR3aa: CASRTKTFSSYEQYF

abundance: .
j_gene: TRBJ2-3
v_gene: TRBV14
d_gene: .
len: 13
CDR3nt: TGTGCCAGCAGTTATGGGGCGGCAGATACGCAGTATTTT
CDR3aa: CASSYGAADTQYF

abundance: .
j_gene: TRBJ2-5
v_gene: TRBV20-1
d_gene: .
len: 11
CDR3nt: TGCAGTGCTAGGGGGGAGGAGACCCAGTACTTC
CDR3aa: CSARGEETQYF

abundance: many
j_gene: TRBJ2-2
v_gene: TRBV6-4
d_gene: TRBD2
len: 13
CDR3nt: TGTGCCAGCAGTAGCGGGAGCACCGGGGAGCTGTTTTTT
CDR3aa: CASSSGSTGELFF

abundance: .
j_gene: TRBJ2-1
v_gene: TRBV5-4
d_gene: .
len: 14
CDR3nt: TGTGCCAGCAGCTTGGAGAAACCGAGGGATGAGCAGTTCTTC
CDR3aa: CASSLEKPRDEQFF

abundance: .
j_gene: TRBJ2-5
v_gene: TRBV27
d_gene: .
len: 15
CDR3nt: TGTGCCAGCAGCTCCCCCCGTGGGGGCGTGGAGACCCAGTACTTC
CDR3aa: CASSSPRGGVETQYF

abundance: .
j_gene: TRBJ2-7
v_gene: TRBV5-1
d_gene: .
len: 12
CDR3nt: TGCGCCAGCAGCTTGAAAAGGGACGAGCAGTACTTC
CDR3aa: CASSLKRDEQYF

abundance: few
j_gene: TRBJ1-1
v_gene: TRBV9
d_gene: TRBD1
len: 15
CDR3nt: TGTGCCAGCAGCGTAGTAGGGGGCAAAGGTAATGAAGCTTTCTTT
CDR3aa: CASSVVGGKGNEAFF

abundance: .
j_gene: TRBJ1-1
v_gene: TRBV5-1
d_gene: .
len: 15
CDR3nt: TGCGCCAGCAGCTTCAACCCCGGGGCGGACACTGAAGCTTTCTTT
CDR3aa: CASSFNPGADTEAFF

abundance: .
j_gene: TRBJ2-7
v_gene: TRBV4-1
d_gene: .
len: 15
CDR3nt: TGCGCCAGCAGCCAATACCCCGGGAGCGGGTACGAGCAGTACTTC
CDR3aa: CASSQYPGSGYEQYF

abundance: .
j_gene: TRBJ2-1
v_gene: TRBV9
d_gene: TRBD2
len: 16
CDR3nt: TGTGCCAGCAGCGTGCCCGCGGGAGGGCCCTCAAATGAGCAGTTCTTC
CDR3aa: CASSVPAGGPSNEQFF